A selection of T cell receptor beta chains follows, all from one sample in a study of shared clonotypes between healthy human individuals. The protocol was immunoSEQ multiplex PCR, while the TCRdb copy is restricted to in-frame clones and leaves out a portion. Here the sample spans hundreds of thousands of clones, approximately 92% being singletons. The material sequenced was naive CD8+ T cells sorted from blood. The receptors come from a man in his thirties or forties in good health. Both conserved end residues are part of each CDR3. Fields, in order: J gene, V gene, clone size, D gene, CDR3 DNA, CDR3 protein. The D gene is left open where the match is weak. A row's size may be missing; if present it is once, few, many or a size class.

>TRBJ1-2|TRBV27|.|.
TGTGCCAGCGGGACCGCCTATGGCTACACCTTC
CASGTAYGYTF
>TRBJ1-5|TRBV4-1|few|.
TGCGCCAGCAGCCAAGATTTTAGTAGCAATCAGCCCCAGCATTTT
CASSQDFSSNQPQHF
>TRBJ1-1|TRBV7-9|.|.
TGTGCCAGCAGCTTAGGGGCAGGGACCACTGAAGCTTTCTTT
CASSLGAGTTEAFF
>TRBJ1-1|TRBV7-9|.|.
TGTGCCAGCAGCCCTGGAATTGGGAACACTGAAGCTTTCTTT
CASSPGIGNTEAFF
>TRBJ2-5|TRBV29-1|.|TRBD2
TGCAGCGTTCAGCTAGCGGGAGGAGAGACCCAGTACTTC
CSVQLAGGETQYF
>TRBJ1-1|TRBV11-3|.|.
TGTGCCAGCAGCTCTGCAATGAACACTGAAGCTTTCTTT
CASSSAMNTEAFF
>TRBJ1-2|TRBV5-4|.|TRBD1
TGTGCCAGCAGCCGGGACAGGGGTTATGGCTACACCTTC
CASSRDRGYGYTF
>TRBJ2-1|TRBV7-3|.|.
TGTGCCAGCAGCTCCCGCGATCGAGTAAGAGATGAGCAGTTCTTC
CASSSRDRVRDEQFF
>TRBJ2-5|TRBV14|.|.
TGTGCCAGCAGCCTCCGGGACCTCTCGGTTCAAGAGACCCAGTACTTC
CASSLRDLSVQETQYF
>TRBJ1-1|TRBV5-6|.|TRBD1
TGTGCCAGCAGCTTGGGACAGGGTCTGAACACTGAAGCTTTCTTT
CASSLGQGLNTEAFF
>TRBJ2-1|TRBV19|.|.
TGTGCCAGTAGTGAGGAGGGCTTTACCTACAATGAGCAGTTCTTC
CASSEEGFTYNEQFF
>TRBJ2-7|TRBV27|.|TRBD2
TGTGCCAGCAGTTACGTGTCCCCTAGCGGGAGTTACGAGCAGTACTTC
CASSYVSPSGSYEQYF
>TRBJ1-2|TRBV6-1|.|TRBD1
TGTGCCAGCAGTGAAGCGTTAGGGACAGGGGGCGATCGGTATGGCTACACCTTC
CASSEALGTGGDRYGYTF
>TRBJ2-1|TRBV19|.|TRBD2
TGTGCCAGTAGTATGGTGGGAGGGGCGTACAATGAGCAGTTCTTC
CASSMVGGAYNEQFF
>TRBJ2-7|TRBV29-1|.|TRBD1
TGCAGCGCGGATGTCCGAGGGGGCGGCTACGAGCAGTACTTC
CSADVRGGGYEQYF
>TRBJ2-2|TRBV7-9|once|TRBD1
TGTGCCAGCAGCCCCCAGGGGGCCATAAACACCGGGGAGCTGTTTTTT
CASSPQGAINTGELFF
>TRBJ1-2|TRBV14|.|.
TGTGCCAGCAGCCAAGATTTGGACGGGGACGTCAACTATGGCTACACCTTC
CASSQDLDGDVNYGYTF
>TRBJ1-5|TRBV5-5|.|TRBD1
TGTGCCAGCAGCTTGACAGGGGAACAGCCCCAGCATTTT
CASSLTGEQPQHF
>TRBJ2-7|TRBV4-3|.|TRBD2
TGCGCCAGCAGCCAAGATCGGGGGGGCTCGTCGATTACCTACGAGCAGTACTTC
CASSQDRGGSSITYEQYF
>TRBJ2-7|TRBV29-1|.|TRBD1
TGCAGCGTCGGGACAGGGAGACTCAATTACGAGCAGTACTTC
CSVGTGRLNYEQYF
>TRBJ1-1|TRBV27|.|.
TGTGCCAGCAGTCTGGGGATGAACACTGAAGCTTTCTTT
CASSLGMNTEAFF
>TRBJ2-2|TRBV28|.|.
TGTGCCAGCAGTCCCCGGAAAACAGGGTACACCGGGGAGCTGTTTTTT
CASSPRKTGYTGELFF
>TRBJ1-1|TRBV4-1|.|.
TGCGCCAGCAGCCAAGTGGCGGTAAACACTGAAGCTTTCTTT
CASSQVAVNTEAFF